This T cell receptor beta chain was retrieved from a study of blood T cell repertoires in COVID-19 (TCRdb year 2020). Notes on the research overall: Samples from collaborators originated in the United States, Italy and Spain and spanned both the acute and convalescent phases of COVID-19. Deeply sampled blood TCRbeta repertoires from subjects exposed to, actively infected with, or recovered from COVID-19 were included in the dataset. Samples were obtained from the ongoing ImmuneRACE study (first 160 participants) and from 950 to 1,500 subjects provided by 6 global collaborators. The repertoires were released in a freely available public database intended as a resource for research on the immune response to SARS-CoV-2. The material from the prospective study consisted of cDNA or gDNA derived from T cells, B-cell-depleted T cells, or PBMCs. Where available, HLA class I and class II types were obtained from metadata supplied by the sample provider rather than from assay-based typing. Sample metadata almost always included a de-identified subject ID, COVID-19 status, age in years and sex. What the research found in general, with its limitations: The quantity of clinical and demographic metadata differed by source and by participant and was supplied without curation.

The immunoSEQ Assay, a bias-controlled multiplex PCR, was used to amplify TCRbeta CDR3 regions from genomic DNA. Per the source publication's procedure: Within the assay, amplification of reference gene primers was used to estimate how many nucleated cells each sample contained. Sequence reads were collapsed and filtered to measure the absolute abundance of every unique TCRbeta CDR3 rearrangement. For each sample, productive Simpson clonality was calculated by taking the square root of Simpson's diversity index across productive rearrangements. TCRdb mirrors the immuneACCESS table, restricted to in-frame sequences. Some clones are absent from its copies; in checked studies, under half trace to an unresolved V gene, and the reason for the others is unknown. D and trimming were read from the DNA, whereas the V and J calls and clone size are those reported in that table. The sample table contains roughly 120,000 clones; only one count was recorded for roughly 79% of them. The ten largest clones capture 16% of the sample.

This clone was detected only once. The antigen this receptor binds is unknown. Qualities for individual bases were not recorded, and no much larger clone is one base off. Taken from cysteine to phenylalanine, the CDR3 has 11 residues. Here the CDR3 DNA is all that survives: 33 bases in frame from base 1. The germline V gene specifies SQVTM as CDR1 and ANQGSEA as CDR2. V is shortened by 7 bases, J by 8 bases, and the region joining them spans 14 bases. Whole blood was collected in K2EDTA tubes by collaborating institutions according to the institutions' own protocols. For TCRbeta analysis, collaborators shipped samples as frozen whole blood, isolated PBMCs, or DNA extracted from either of those sample types.

Sequencing input: peripheral blood. The TCR comes from a woman aged 80 or over with active or convalescent COVID-19. The chain is encoded by TRBV29-1 joined to TRBJ1-2; a tentative D call is TRBD1 (6 bases match). The CDR3 in this case is CSAADRRGYTF. At the DNA level, the sequence is TGCAGCGCCGCCGACAGGCGCGGCTACACCTTC.